A selection of T cell receptor beta chains follows, all from one sample in a study of monozygotic twins with inflammatory bowel disease. TCRdb reanalyzed the 5' RACE reads, giving one entry per CDR3 protein sequence and no DNA. This table holds approximately 330,000 distinct CDR3 sequences. Sequenced sample: blood. The source is a human donor with ulcerative colitis or Crohn's disease, or a healthy co-twin of an affected twin (not recorded which). Both conserved end residues are part of each CDR3.

J: TRBJ2-7
V: TRBV29-1
CDR3: CSGSRGNEQGEQYF

J: TRBJ2-6
V: TRBV28
CDR3: CASSYGTAGANVLTF

J: TRBJ2-5
V: TRBV20-1
CDR3: CSAREGSGGEKTQYF

J: TRBJ2-7
V: TRBV5-1
CDR3: CASSLGTIYEQYF

J: TRBJ2-2
V: TRBV19
CDR3: CASKRTLGRGGGELFF

J: TRBJ2-2
V: TRBV6-5
CDR3: CASSRAGELFF

J: TRBJ2-7
V: TRBV5-1
CDR3: CASGEGWSGSYEQYF

J: TRBJ2-3
V: TRBV10-3
CDR3: CATKSDHSSSTDTQYF

J: TRBJ2-1
V: TRBV7-9
CDR3: CASSFTGTSGLGEQFF

J: TRBJ2-1
V: TRBV6-2/TRBV6-3
CDR3: CASSYERVLINEQFF

J: TRBJ1-3
V: TRBV6-1
CDR3: CASSSLSGAPGNTIYF

J: TRBJ2-3
V: TRBV7-2
CDR3: CASSLGGLGRESDTQYF

J: TRBJ1-2
V: TRBV3-1
CDR3: CASSHRRGGNYGYTF

J: TRBJ2-3
V: TRBV20-1
CDR3: CSARVLALAGPESSDTQYF

J: TRBJ1-1
V: TRBV6-2/TRBV6-3
CDR3: CVSRRTGLGTEAFF

J: TRBJ2-7
V: TRBV4-3
CDR3: CASSQGHEQSYEQYF

J: TRBJ2-1
V: TRBV18
CDR3: CASSLGGHNEQFF

J: TRBJ1-5
V: TRBV20-1
CDR3: CSARRGGRVQPQHF

J: TRBJ1-1
V: TRBV28
CDR3: CASSSLRRPAEAFF

J: TRBJ1-1
V: TRBV20-1
CDR3: CSAQSGGRTEAFF

J: TRBJ1-2
V: TRBV5-1
CDR3: CASSLARDSNYGYTF

J: TRBJ2-7
V: TRBV4-1
CDR3: CASSQESWENYEQYF

J: TRBJ2-5
V: TRBV11-2
CDR3: CASSLEGTGETQYF